Given below is one T cell receptor (beta chain) in context. Antigen: not known. These data are taken from a study of identical twins. General study findings and limits: It was possible that invariant MAIT and iNKT cells partly confounded the zero-insertion analyses.

TCRdb used MiXCR to reprocess the 5' RACE reads, holding one entry per CDR3 protein. The repertoire holds under 900,000 distinct CDR3 sequences, with approximately 13% as singletons. V shed 1 base and J shed 1 base, with 11 bases lying between them. The CDR3 has 16 residues. Looked up from germline, CDR1 is SGDLS and CDR2 is YYNGEE. The same sample was also used in a study of yellow fever vaccine responses in identical twins.

This TCR came from a woman between 18 and 30 years old in good health. Sequencing used PBMCs. The chain uses TRBV9 and TRBJ2-2; D not resolved. The CDR3: CASSVKKEKNTGELFF. DNA of the CDR3: TGTGCCAGCAGCGTAAAGAAGGAAAAGAACACCGGGGAGCTGTTTTTT.